This record covers a single T cell receptor beta chain. Germline V CDR1 and CDR2: ENHRY, SYGVKD. This CDR3 contains 14 residues. Trimming took 7 bases from V and 5 from J, leaving 17 bases between them. The data are from a study of cytomegalovirus exposure and HLA in healthy donors. The study ran its PCR with 60 Vbeta and 13 Jbeta primers. Repertoires were generated with immunoSEQ multiplex PCR, while TCRdb's copy carries only in-frame clones and drops some. The profile shows over 200,000 clones, over 65% of them singletons. Sequenced input: PBMCs. V usage is TRBV10-3 and J usage is TRBJ1-1; a weak D match, TRBD1 (5 bases). The origin of this receptor is a human donor in good health. The CDR3 spells CAINDPRVGTEAFF. The CDR3 DNA sequence: TGTGCCATCAACGACCCCAGGGTGGGGACTGAAGCTTTCTTT.